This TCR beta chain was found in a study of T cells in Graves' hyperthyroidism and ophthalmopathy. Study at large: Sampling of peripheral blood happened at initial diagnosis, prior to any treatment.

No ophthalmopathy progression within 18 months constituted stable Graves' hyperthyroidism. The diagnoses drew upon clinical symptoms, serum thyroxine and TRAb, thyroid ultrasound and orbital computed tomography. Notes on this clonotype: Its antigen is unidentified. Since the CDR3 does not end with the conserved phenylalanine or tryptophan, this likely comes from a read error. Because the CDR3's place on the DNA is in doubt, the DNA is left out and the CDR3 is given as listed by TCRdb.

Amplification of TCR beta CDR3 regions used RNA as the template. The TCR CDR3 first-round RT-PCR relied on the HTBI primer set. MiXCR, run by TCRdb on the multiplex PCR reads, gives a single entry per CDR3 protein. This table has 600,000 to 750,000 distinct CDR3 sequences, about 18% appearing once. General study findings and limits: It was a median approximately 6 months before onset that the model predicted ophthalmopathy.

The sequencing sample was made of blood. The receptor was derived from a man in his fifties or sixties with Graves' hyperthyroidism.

The CDR3 spells CASSPLRRALDERFV. The chain couples TRBV11-2 to TRBJ2-1; the table's D call, TRBD2, has no DNA check behind it. The CDR3 is made up of 15 amino acids, end residues included. Germline lookup yields CDR1 SGHAT and CDR2 FQNNGV.